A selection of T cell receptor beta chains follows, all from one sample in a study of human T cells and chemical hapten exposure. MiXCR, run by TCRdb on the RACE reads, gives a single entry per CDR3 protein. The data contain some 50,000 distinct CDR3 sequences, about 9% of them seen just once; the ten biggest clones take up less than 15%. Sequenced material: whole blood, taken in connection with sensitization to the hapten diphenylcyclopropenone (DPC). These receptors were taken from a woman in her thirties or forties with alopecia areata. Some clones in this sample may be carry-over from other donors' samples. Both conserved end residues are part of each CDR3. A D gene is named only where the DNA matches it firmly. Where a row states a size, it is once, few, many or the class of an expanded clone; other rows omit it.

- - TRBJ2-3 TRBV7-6 CASRSDFGHADTQYF TGTGCCAGCAGATCGGACTTCGGACATGCAGATACGCAGTATTTT
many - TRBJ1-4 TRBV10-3 CAIRSYRVRDTEKLFF TGTGCCATCAGAAGTTACAGGGTTCGTGATACTGAAAAACTGTTTTTT
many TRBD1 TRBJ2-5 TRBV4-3 CASSQDIGQGAETQYF TGCGCCAGCAGCCAAGATATCGGACAGGGTGCTGAGACCCAGTACTTC
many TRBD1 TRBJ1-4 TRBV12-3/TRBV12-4 CASRGDRTNEKLFF TGTGCCAGCAGAGGGGACAGAACTAATGAAAAACTGTTTTTT
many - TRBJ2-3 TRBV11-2 CASSFGVTDTQYF TGTGCCAGCAGCTTCGGAGTCACAGATACGCAGTATTTT
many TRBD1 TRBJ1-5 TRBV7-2 CASSRTGQGVEPQHF TGTGCCAGCAGTAGAACGGGACAGGGGGTAGAGCCCCAGCATTTT
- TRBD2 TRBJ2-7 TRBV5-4 CASSLYSGAAYKQYF TGTGCCAGCAGCTTATACAGCGGGGCTGCCTACAAGCAGTACTTC
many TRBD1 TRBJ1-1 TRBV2 CASSNRQGGTEAFF TGTGCCAGCAGTAATCGACAGGGGGGGACTGAAGCTTTCTTT
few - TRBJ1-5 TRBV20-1 CSAPIRDTNQPQHF TGCAGTGCTCCCATCCGGGACACCAATCAGCCCCAGCATTTT
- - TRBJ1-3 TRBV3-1 CASSQTQGTQNTIYF TGTGCCAGCAGCCAAACGCAGGGAACGCAGAACACCATATATTTT
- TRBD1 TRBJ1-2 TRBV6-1 CASSEGTGLYGYTF TGTGCCAGCAGTGAAGGGACAGGTCTTTATGGCTACACCTTC
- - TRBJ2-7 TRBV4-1 CASSQEDGIYEQYF TGCGCCAGCAGCCAAGAAGATGGGATTTACGAGCAGTACTTC
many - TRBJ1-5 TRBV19 CASSTEDSVDGPQHF TGTGCCAGTAGTACCGAGGACAGTGTCGACGGGCCCCAGCATTTT
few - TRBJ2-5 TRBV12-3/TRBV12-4 CASSPQGSQETQYF TGTGCCAGCAGCCCACAGGGCAGCCAAGAGACCCAGTACTTC
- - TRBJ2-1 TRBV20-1 CSAQMLNSKGNEQFF TGCAGTGCACAAATGCTGAACAGCAAAGGAAATGAGCAGTTCTTC
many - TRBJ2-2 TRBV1 CTSRLGVAGTGELFF TGCACCAGCAGACTGGGGGTAGCGGGCACCGGGGAGCTGTTTTTT
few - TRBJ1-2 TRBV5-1 CASSHEYYGRTF TGCGCCAGCAGCCACGAATACTATGGCCGGACCTTC
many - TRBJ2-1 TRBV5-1 CASSWGGGRESYNEQFF TGCGCCAGCAGCTGGGGGGGCGGACGAGAATCCTACAATGAGCAGTTCTTC
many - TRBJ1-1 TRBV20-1 CSARGGVREAFF TGCAGTGCTAGAGGGGGGGTCCGTGAAGCTTTCTTT
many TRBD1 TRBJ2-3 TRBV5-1 CASSSTGLTSTDTQYF TGCGCCAGCAGCTCGACAGGGCTTACTAGCACAGATACGCAGTATTTT
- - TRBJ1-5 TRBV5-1 CASSLGVNQPQHF TGCGCCAGCAGCTTGGGGGTTAATCAGCCCCAGCATTTT
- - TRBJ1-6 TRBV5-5 CASLRGTQFNNSPLHF TGTGCCAGCCTCCGTGGCACACAATTTAATAATTCACCCCTCCACTTT
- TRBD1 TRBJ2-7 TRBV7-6 CASSPARDSSSYEQYF TGTGCCAGCAGCCCCGCCCGGGACAGTAGCTCCTACGAGCAGTACTTC
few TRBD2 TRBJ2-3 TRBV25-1 CASSVVAGYTDTQYF TGTGCCAGCAGTGTGGTAGCGGGGTACACAGATACGCAGTATTTT
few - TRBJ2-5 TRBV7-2 CASSSHETQYF TGTGCCAGCAGCTCACATGAGACCCAGTACTTC
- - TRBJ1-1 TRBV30 CAWEGPGSTEAFF TGTGCCTGGGAAGGGCCAGGGAGTACTGAAGCTTTCTTT
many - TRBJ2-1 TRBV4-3 CASSQGVARDEQFF TGCGCCAGCAGCCAAGGGGTAGCGCGGGATGAGCAGTTCTTC
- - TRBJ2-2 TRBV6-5 CASSYSGEAGELFF TGTGCCAGCAGTTACTCAGGGGAGGCCGGGGAGCTGTTTTTT
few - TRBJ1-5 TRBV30 CAWRDRYRGPQHF TGTGCCTGGAGGGACAGATATAGGGGGCCCCAGCATTTT
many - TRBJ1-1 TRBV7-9 CASSPPGGPGVKGRAEAFF TGTGCCAGCAGCCCTCCGGGGGGACCCGGGGTCAAGGGCCGGGCTGAAGCTTTCTTT
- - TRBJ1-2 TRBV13 CASSLEQTNYGYTF TGTGCCAGCAGCTTAGAACAGACTAACTATGGCTACACCTTC
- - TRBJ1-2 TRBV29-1 CSVEEGANYGYTF TGCAGCGTTGAAGAAGGGGCTAACTATGGCTACACCTTC
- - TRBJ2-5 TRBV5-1 CASSLFPGRQETQYF TGCGCCAGCAGTCTTTTCCCGGGACGTCAAGAGACCCAGTACTTC
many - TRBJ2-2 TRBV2 CASDRRNTGELFF TGTGCCAGCGACAGGAGGAACACCGGGGAGCTGTTTTTT
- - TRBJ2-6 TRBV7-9 CASSLYRLAFSGANVLTF TGTGCCAGCAGCTTATACAGGCTTGCCTTCTCTGGGGCCAACGTCCTGACTTTC
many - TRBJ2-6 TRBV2 CASSDSGSYVFSGANVLTF TGTGCCAGCAGTGATTCCGGGAGCTATGTTTTCTCTGGGGCCAACGTCCTGACTTTC
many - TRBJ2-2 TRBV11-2 CASSLAGELFF TGTGCCAGCAGCTTAGCCGGGGAGCTGTTTTTT
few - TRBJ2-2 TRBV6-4 CASSWDGDTGELFF TGTGCCAGCAGTTGGGACGGAGACACCGGGGAGCTGTTTTTT
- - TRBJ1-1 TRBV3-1 CASSQGVTGAFF TGTGCCAGCAGCCAGGGGGTAACGGGAGCTTTCTTT
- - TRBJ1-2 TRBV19 CAAVGQLVGGYTF TGTGCCGCAGTCGGACAGCTGGTTGGTGGCTACACCTTC
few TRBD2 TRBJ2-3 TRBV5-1 CASSRSGASTDTQYF TGCGCCAGCAGTCGAAGCGGGGCTAGCACAGATACGCAGTATTTT
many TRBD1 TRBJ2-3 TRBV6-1 CASSPGQGKSDTQYF TGTGCCAGCAGTCCAGGACAGGGGAAATCAGATACGCAGTATTTT
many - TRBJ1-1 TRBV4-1 CASSQPTGVTEAFF TGCGCCAGCAGCCAACCGACAGGAGTTACTGAAGCTTTCTTT
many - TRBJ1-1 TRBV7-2 CASSSGRGVTEAFF TGTGCCAGCAGCTCGGGACGGGGGGTAACTGAAGCTTTCTTT
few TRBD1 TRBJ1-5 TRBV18 CVSSPQTGNRNQPQHF TGTGTCAGCTCACCCCAGACAGGGAACCGCAATCAGCCCCAGCATTTT
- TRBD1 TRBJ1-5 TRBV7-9 CASSSTGTGGPSNQPQHF TGTGCCAGCAGCTCGACCGGGACAGGGGGACCCAGCAATCAGCCCCAGCATTTT
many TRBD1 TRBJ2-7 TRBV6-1 CASKTGQGDSYEQYF TGTGCCAGCAAAACTGGACAGGGGGACTCCTACGAGCAGTACTTC
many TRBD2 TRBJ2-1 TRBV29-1 CSVAAGGSYNEQFF TGCAGCGTTGCTGCGGGGGGCTCCTACAATGAGCAGTTCTTC
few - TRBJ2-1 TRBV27 CASSFVNEQFF TGTGCCAGCAGTTTTGTCAATGAGCAGTTCTTC
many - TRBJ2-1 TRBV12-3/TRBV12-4 CASRPTSSVYNEQFF TGTGCCAGCAGACCTACTAGTTCTGTCTACAATGAGCAGTTCTTC
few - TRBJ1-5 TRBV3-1 CASSQDPGSNQPQHF TGTGCCAGCAGCCAAGATCCAGGGAGCAATCAGCCCCAGCATTTT
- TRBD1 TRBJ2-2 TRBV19 CASSFLRTGSATGELFF TGTGCCAGTAGTTTTCTAAGGACAGGGTCGGCCACCGGGGAGCTGTTTTTT
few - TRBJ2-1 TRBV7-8 CASSLASTKQFF TGTGCCAGCAGCTTAGCTTCGACCAAGCAGTTCTTC
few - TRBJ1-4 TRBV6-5 CASSYGTNEKLFF TGTGCCAGCAGTTACGGTACTAATGAAAAACTGTTTTTT
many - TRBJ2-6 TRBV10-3 CAIAGNEANVLTF TGTGCCATCGCGGGGAATGAGGCCAACGTCCTGACTTTC
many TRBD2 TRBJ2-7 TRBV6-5 CASSTMGGSSYEQYF TGTGCCAGCAGTACCATGGGGGGGAGCTCCTACGAGCAGTACTTC
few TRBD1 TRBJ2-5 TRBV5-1 CASSLGDRGETQYF TGCGCCAGCAGCTTGGGTGACAGGGGAGAGACCCAGTACTTC